Listed here are 5 T cell receptor beta chains from one sample, sequenced in a study of radiotherapy plus CTLA-4 blockade in lung cancer. Measured with immunoSEQ multiplex PCR; TCRdb has only the in-frame clones, and not every one. Here the sample spans roughly 60,000 clones, approximately 76% being singletons. Sequencing was performed on peripheral blood, taken from a patient treated with radiotherapy plus ipilimumab. The receptors originated from a human donor with non-small cell lung cancer who had a complete response to radiotherapy plus ipilimumab.

This clone turned up a few times. The gene calls are TRBV7-8 and TRBJ2-7; 12 bases align to TRBD2. Germline V gives CDR1 SGHVS, CDR2 FQNEAQ. V trimming: 5 bases; J trimming: 7 bases; junction bases outside the gene matches: 15. This CDR3 has 17 residues. The CDR3 nucleotides read TGTGCCAGCAGCCTAGGGAGGACTAGCGGGAATTTGGGAGAGCAGTACTTC. It translates to CASSLGRTSGNLGEQYF.

This clone was observed once. The rearrangement links TRBV7-2 to TRBJ1-5, with unresolved D. The CDR3 is 18 residues long. With 4 bases removed from V and 1 base from J, the gap between germline ends came to 20 bases. Germline lookup yields CDR1 SGHTA and CDR2 FQGNSA. The CDR3 DNA is TGTGCCAGCAGCTCCTCGGACCGGACTTCAAGGAGCAATCAGCCCCAGCATTTT. This codes for CASSSSDRTSRSNQPQHF.

This chain connects TRBV18 to TRBJ2-4; no clear D gene. V was trimmed by 3 bases and J by 1 base, leaving 4 bases between them. This CDR3 is built from 13 residues. Germline V CDR1 and CDR2: KGHSH, LQKENI. The CDR3 DNA reads as TGTGCCAGCTCACCCCCGGCCAAAAACATTCAGTACTTC. The encoded protein is CASSPPAKNIQYF. The full variable domain, completed using reference TRBV18 and TRBJ2-4, is NAGVMQNPRHLVRRRGQEARLRCSPMKGHSHVYWYRQLPEEGLKFMVYLQKENIIDESGMPKERFSAEFPKEGPSILRIQQVVRGDSAAYFCASSPPAKNIQYFGAGTRLSVL.

The chain links TRBV10-3 to TRBJ2-5, with a tentative D call TRBD2 (7 bases). This CDR3 region has 14 residues. V lost 2 bases, J lost 5 bases, and 12 bases lay in between. Looked up from germline, CDR1 is ENHRY and CDR2 is SYGVKD. The CDR3 loop is CAISERGGGETQYF. The CDR3, as DNA: TGTGCCATCAGTGAGAGGGGGGGCGGGGAGACCCAGTACTTC.

This rearrangement joins TRBV27 to TRBJ1-4; TRBD1 matches 7 bases. The germline V gene encodes CDR1 MNHEY and CDR2 SMNVEV (reference sequence). The V segment lost 7 bases and the J segment 0 bases; nucleotides outside the gene matches: 8. This CDR3 is built from 16 residues. CDR3 sequence reads: CASTWLQGATNEKLFF. CDR3 DNA: TGTGCCAGCACCTGGCTTCAGGGGGCAACTAATGAAAAACTGTTTTTT. Filled out from reference TRBV27 and TRBJ1-4, the complete variable domain reads EAQVTQNPRYLITVTGKKLTVTCSQNMNHEYMSWYRQDPGLGLRQIYYSMNVEVTDKGDVPEGYKVSRKEKRNFPLILESPSPNQTSLYFCASTWLQGATNEKLFFGSGTQLSVL.